The text below deals with one TCR beta chain. The data derive from a study of control samples from healthy donors and cancer patients. This table comes from immunoSEQ multiplex PCR, and its TCRdb copy is limited to in-frame clones, with some not included. Of about 51,000 clones detected, approximately 91% appear once; the ten largest clones hold just under 40%. CDR1 and CDR2 (germline): LGHNA, YSLEER. This CDR3 is built from 16 residues. The V and J ends lost 4 bases and 5 bases, in that order; junction bases with no gene match: 10. The rearrangement uses TRBV4-3 and TRBJ1-4; 7 nucleotides agree with TRBD1. Sequenced: PBMCs. The source of this sequence is a man over 45 with head and neck cancer. This CDR3 reads CASSPVTGIWNEKLFF. DNA for the CDR3: TGCGCCAGCAGCCCCGTGACAGGGATATGGAATGAAAAACTGTTTTTT.